The 4 T cell receptor beta chains below come from one sample, sequenced in a study of T cell responses to AZD1222 COVID-19 vaccine. Measured with immunoSEQ multiplex PCR; TCRdb has only the in-frame clones, and not every one. The table lists roughly 100,000 clones, 88% of them singletons, with roughly 2.5% in the top ten. Sequences were derived from peripheral blood, sampled on day 0 of AZD1222 vaccination. These receptors all stem from an adult in good health.

V gene TRBV9 combines with J gene TRBJ2-3; 9 nucleotides match TRBD2. V dropped 4 bases and J dropped 2; count of bases not matched to a gene: 5. Germline assignment: CDR1 SGDLS and CDR2 YYNGEE. The length of the CDR3 is 15 residues. This CDR3 reads CASSRLAGDTDTQYF. CDR3 in DNA: TGTGCCAGCAGCAGATTAGCGGGAGACACAGATACGCAGTATTTT.

The chain couples TRBV7-9 to TRBJ1-1, with D possibly being TRBD1 (6 bases). The CDR3 length is 16 residues. The germline V and J ends were trimmed by 4 bases and 1 base, with 16 bases remaining between them. Germline V gives CDR1 SEHNR, CDR2 FQNEAQ (reference sequence). Here the CDR3 reads CASSSTKKDRNTEAFF. The CDR3 DNA reads as TGTGCCAGCAGCTCCACTAAAAAGGACAGGAACACTGAAGCTTTCTTT. The full variable domain, completed using reference TRBV7-9 and TRBJ1-1, is DTGVSQNPRHKITKRGQNVTFRCDPISEHNRLYWYRQTLGQGPEFLTYFQNEAQLEKSRLLSDRFSAERPKGSFSTLEIQRTEQGDSAMYLCASSSTKKDRNTEAFFGQGTRLTVV.

The chain combines TRBV18 with TRBJ1-1; 7 nucleotides align to TRBD1. This CDR3 is built from 15 residues. V was clipped by 5 bases and J by 4 bases; unmatched bases: 10. Per the germline V gene, CDR1 is KGHSH and CDR2 is LQKENI. The CDR3 DNA sequence: TGTGCCAGCTCATCGACAGGGCCGGGGAGCACTGAAGCTTTCTTT. This translates into CASSSTGPGSTEAFF.

The genes are TRBV7-2 and TRBJ2-2; the match to TRBD2 covers 8 bases. Looked up from germline, CDR1 is SGHTA and CDR2 is FQGNSA. The J segment lost 0 bases and the V segment lost 5 bases, leaving 2 bases of the junction unmatched. The CDR3 has 15 amino acids. CDR3 nucleotides: TGTGCCAGCAGCCCGGGACTAGCGAACACCGGGGAGCTGTTTTTT. Translating it yields CASSPGLANTGELFF.